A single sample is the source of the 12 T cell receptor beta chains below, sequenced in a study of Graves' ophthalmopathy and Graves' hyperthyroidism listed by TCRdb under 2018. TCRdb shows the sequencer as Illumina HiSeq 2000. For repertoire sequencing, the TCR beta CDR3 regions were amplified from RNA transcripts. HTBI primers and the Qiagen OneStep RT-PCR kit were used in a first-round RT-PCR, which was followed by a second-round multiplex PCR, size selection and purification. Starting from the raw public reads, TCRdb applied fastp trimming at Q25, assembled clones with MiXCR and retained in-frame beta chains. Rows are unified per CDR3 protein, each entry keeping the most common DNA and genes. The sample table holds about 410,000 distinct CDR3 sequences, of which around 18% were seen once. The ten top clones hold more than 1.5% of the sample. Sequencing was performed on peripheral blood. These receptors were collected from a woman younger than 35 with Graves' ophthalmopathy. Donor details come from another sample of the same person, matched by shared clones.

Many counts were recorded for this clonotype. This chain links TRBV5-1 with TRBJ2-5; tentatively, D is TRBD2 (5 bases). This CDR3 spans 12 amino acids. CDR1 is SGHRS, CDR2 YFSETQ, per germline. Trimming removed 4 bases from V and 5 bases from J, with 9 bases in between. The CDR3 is CASSPGEETQYF. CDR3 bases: TGCGCCAGCAGCCCCGGGGAGGAGACCCAGTACTTC.

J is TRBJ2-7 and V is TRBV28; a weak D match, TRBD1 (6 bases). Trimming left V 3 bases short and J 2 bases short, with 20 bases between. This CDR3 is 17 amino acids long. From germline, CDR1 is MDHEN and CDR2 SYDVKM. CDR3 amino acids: CASSFDRTPILAYEQYF. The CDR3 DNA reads TGTGCCAGCAGTTTTGACAGGACCCCAATCCTAGCCTACGAGCAGTACTTC.

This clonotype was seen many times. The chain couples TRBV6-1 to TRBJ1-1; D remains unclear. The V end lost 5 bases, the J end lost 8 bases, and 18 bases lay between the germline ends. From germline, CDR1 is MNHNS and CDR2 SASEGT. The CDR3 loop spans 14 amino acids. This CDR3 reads CASSPLTPILEAFF. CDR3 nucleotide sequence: TGTGCCAGCAGTCCCTTGACACCCATCCTCGAAGCTTTCTTT.

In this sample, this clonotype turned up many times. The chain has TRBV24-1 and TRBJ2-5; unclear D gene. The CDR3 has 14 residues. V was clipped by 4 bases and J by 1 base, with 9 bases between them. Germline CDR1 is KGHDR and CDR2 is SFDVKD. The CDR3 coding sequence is TGTGCCACCAGTGACGCCGGCAGCCAAGAGACCCAGTACTTC. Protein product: CATSDAGSQETQYF.

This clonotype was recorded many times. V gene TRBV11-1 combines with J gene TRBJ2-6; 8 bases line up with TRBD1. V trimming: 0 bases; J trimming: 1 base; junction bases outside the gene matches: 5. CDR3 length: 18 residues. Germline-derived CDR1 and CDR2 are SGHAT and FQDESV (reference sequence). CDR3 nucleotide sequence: TGTGCCAGCAGCTTAGCGGACAGGGCGGGATCTGGGGCCAACGTCCTGACTTTC. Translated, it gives CASSLADRAGSGANVLTF.

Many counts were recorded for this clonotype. CDR3 bases: TGTGCCAGCAAGGACGTGGGGCAGCCCCAGCATTTT. This gives the protein CASKDVGQPQHF. The chain has TRBV6-2 or TRBV6-3 and TRBJ1-5; D ambiguous. CDR1 is MNHEY and CDR2 is SVGEGT in the germline V gene. This CDR3 has 12 residues. Trimming shortened V by 7 bases and J by 7 bases, and 11 bases separated the two germline ends.

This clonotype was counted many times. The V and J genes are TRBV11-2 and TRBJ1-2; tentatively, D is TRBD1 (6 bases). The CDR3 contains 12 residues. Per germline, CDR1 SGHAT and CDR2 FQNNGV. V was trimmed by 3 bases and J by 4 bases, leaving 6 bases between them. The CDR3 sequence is CASSLGAYGYTF. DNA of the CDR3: TGTGCCAGCAGCTTGGGGGCCTATGGCTACACCTTC. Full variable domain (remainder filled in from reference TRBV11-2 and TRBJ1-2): EAGVAQSPRYKIIEKRQSVAFWCNPISGHATLYWYQQILGQGPKLLIQFQNNGVVDDSQLPKDRFSAERLKGVDSTLKIQPAKLEDSAVYLCASSLGAYGYTFGSGTRLTVV.

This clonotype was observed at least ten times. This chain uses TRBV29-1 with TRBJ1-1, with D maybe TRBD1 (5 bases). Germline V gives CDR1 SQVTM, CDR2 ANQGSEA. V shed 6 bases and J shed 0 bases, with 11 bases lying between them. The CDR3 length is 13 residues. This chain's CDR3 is CSVAMTVNTEAFF. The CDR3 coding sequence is TGCAGCGTCGCTATGACAGTGAACACTGAAGCTTTCTTT.

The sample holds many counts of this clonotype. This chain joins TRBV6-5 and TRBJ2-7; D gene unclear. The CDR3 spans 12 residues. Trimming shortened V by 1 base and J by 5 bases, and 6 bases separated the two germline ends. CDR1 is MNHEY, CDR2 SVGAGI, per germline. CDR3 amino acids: CASSYWQDEQYF. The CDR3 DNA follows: TGTGCCAGCAGTTACTGGCAGGACGAGCAGTACTTC.

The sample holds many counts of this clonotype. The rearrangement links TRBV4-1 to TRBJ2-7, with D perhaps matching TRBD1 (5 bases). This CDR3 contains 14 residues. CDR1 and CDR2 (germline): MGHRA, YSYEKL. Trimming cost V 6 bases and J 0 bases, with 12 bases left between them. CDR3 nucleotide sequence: TGCGCCAGCAGAGGGGCCCCCTTCTCCTACGAGCAGTACTTC. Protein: CASRGAPFSYEQYF.

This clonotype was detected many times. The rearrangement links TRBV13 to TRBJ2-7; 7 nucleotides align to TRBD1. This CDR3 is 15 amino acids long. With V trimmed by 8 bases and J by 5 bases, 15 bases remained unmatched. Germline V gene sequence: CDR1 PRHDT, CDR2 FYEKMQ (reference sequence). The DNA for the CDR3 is TGTGCCAGCCGGAATGGGGTAGGGGGCTTAGACGAGCAGTACTTC. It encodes CASRNGVGGLDEQYF.

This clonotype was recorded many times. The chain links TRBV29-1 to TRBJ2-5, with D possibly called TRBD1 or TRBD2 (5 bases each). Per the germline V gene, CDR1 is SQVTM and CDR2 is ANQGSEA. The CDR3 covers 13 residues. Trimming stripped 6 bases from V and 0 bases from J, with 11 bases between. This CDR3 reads CSVGDPYQETQYF. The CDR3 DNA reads TGCAGCGTGGGGGACCCGTACCAAGAGACCCAGTACTTC.